The clone carrying this TCR beta chain was seen a handful of times. This CDR3 region has 15 residues. V was pared by 1 base and J by 4 bases, with 12 bases between. Germline assignment: CDR1 SGHTS and CDR2 YDEGEE. The data are from a study of cytomegalovirus exposure and HLA in healthy donors. The PCR was carried out with 60 Vbeta primers and 13 Jbeta primers. Assay: immunoSEQ multiplex PCR; the TCRdb copy retains only in-frame clones and omits some. The data show about 190,000 clones, with around 90% seen just once and around 1% held by the top ten. The sequence came from a boy under 10 years old in good health and CMV-seronegative. Sequenced material: PBMCs. This chain uses TRBV5-8 with TRBJ2-1; D might be TRBD2 (6 bases). This CDR3 reads CASSLRGVQYNEQFF. CDR3 nucleotides: TGTGCCAGCAGCTTGCGCGGGGTTCAGTACAATGAGCAGTTCTTC.